One and the same sample provided the 28 T cell receptor beta chains below, sequenced in a study of cytomegalovirus exposure and HLA in healthy donors. PCR was performed using 60 Vbeta and 13 Jbeta primers. The method was immunoSEQ multiplex PCR; TCRdb's version includes in-frame clones alone and lacks a portion of them. The sample yields about 150,000 clones, approximately 60% seen once. Material: PBMCs. These TCRs come from a woman aged 60-70 years in good health and CMV-seropositive.

The chain employs TRBV28 and TRBJ1-5; 8 bases are shared with TRBD1. CDR1 and CDR2 from the germline V gene are MDHEN and SYDVKM. V shed 4 bases, J shed 3 bases, and the junction held 5 bases outside the gene matches. The CDR3 has 15 residues. CDR3 DNA: TGTGCCAGCAGTTCCCGGACAGGGAACAATCAGCCCCAGCATTTT. It yields the protein CASSSRTGNNQPQHF.

Written as DNA, the CDR3 is TGTGCCAGCAGCTTAGGCCTAATTTCCAGTCCTAGCTCCTACGAGCAGTACTTC. Translating gives CASSLGLISSPSSYEQYF. The J gene is TRBJ2-7, the V gene TRBV13; no firm D call. The ends were cut back, 0 bases at V and 0 bases at J, with 18 bases in the middle. This CDR3 has 18 amino acids. Germline-derived CDR1 and CDR2 are PRHDT and FYEKMQ (reference sequence).

The table lists this clone with a count of one. This chain joins TRBV15 and TRBJ2-3; 15 nucleotides align to TRBD2. CDR1 LNHNV and CDR2 YYDKDF come from the germline V gene (reference sequence). The trim removed 3 bases at V and 6 bases at J, leaving 4 bases unmatched. The CDR3 contains 16 residues. The CDR3 reads CATSSGTSGRSDTQYF. The CDR3 DNA is TGTGCCACCAGCAGCGGGACTAGCGGGAGGTCGGATACGCAGTATTTT.

Ten or more counts support this clone. The V gene is TRBV2, the J gene TRBJ1-5, with 9 positions matching TRBD1. The germline gives CDR1 SNHLY, CDR2 FYNNEI. V lost 6 bases and J lost 2; bases outside the gene matches: 8. The CDR3 extends over 16 amino acids. The CDR3: CASRKQGAGGNQPQHF. The CDR3 bases are TGTGCCAGCAGGAAACAGGGGGCTGGAGGCAATCAGCCCCAGCATTTT. The entire variable domain, with the rest obtained from reference TRBV2 and TRBJ1-5, is as follows: EPEVTQTPSHQVTQMGQEVILRCVPISNHLYFYWYRQILGQKVEFLVSFYNNEISEKSEIFDDQFSVERPDGSNFTLKIRSTKLEDSAMYFCASRKQGAGGNQPQHFGDGTRLSIL.

The chain couples TRBV2 to TRBJ2-3; D uncertain. V was cut by 5 bases and J by 5 bases, with 14 bases left in between. The CDR3 loop spans 14 amino acids. Germline assignment: CDR1 SNHLY and CDR2 FYNNEI. The CDR3 sequence is CASSSLVAKDTQYF. The CDR3 coding sequence is TGTGCCAGCAGTTCCCTCGTAGCAAAAGATACGCAGTATTTT.

This chain connects TRBV5-1 to TRBJ1-2; 8 nucleotides match TRBD1. The CDR3 runs to 15 residues. The V and J ends lost 4 bases and 0 bases, in that order; junction bases with no gene match: 5. CDR1 is SGHRS and CDR2 is YFSETQ in the germline V gene. The CDR3 DNA reads TGCGCCAGCAGCCTACAGGGGGGTGCTAACTATGGCTACACCTTC. Protein product: CASSLQGGANYGYTF.

The chain combines TRBV5-6 with TRBJ2-7; a weak D match, TRBD2 (6 bases). CDR1 is SGHDT, CDR2 YYEEEE, per germline. Trimming cost V 3 bases and J 3 bases, with 19 bases left between them. CDR3 length equals 16 residues. CDR3 amino acids: CASSSRRRGPHYEQYF. CDR3 in DNA: TGTGCCAGCAGCTCCAGGAGGAGGGGTCCGCACTACGAGCAGTACTTC.

The chain carries TRBV4-1 and TRBJ2-2, with TRBD2 identical over 14 bases. Germline assignment: CDR1 MGHRA and CDR2 YSYEKL. Trimming at V came to 4 bases and at J to 6 bases, leaving 4 bases not matched to a gene. The CDR3 length is 16 residues. CDR3 region: CASSLGLAGGSGELFF. The CDR3 nucleotides are TGCGCCAGCAGCCTTGGACTAGCGGGAGGATCCGGGGAGCTGTTTTTT.

Of note for this clone: The sample carries other DNA sequences with the same CDR3. The rearrangement uses TRBV9 and TRBJ2-3; 7 nucleotides match TRBD2. CDR3 length: 14 amino acids. V shed 4 bases, J shed 0 bases, and the junction held 2 bases outside the gene matches. The germline V gene has CDR1 SGDLS and CDR2 YYNGEE. The CDR3 sequence: CASSFSGSTDTQYF. As DNA, the CDR3 is TGTGCCAGCAGCTTTAGCGGGAGCACAGATACGCAGTATTTT.

CDR3 sequence reads: CASSTEGGGTDTQYF. In nucleotides, the CDR3 is TGTGCCAGCAGCACCGAAGGGGGAGGCACAGATACGCAGTATTTT. This chain uses TRBV9 with TRBJ2-3; D may be TRBD1 (6 bases). Trimming took 4 bases from V and 1 from J, leaving 13 bases between them. Per germline, CDR1 SGDLS and CDR2 YYNGEE. This CDR3 has 15 residues.

This clone has just a few counts. J is TRBJ2-1 and V is TRBV28; 8 bases fit TRBD1. V shed 7 bases and J 6 bases; nucleotides not matched to a gene: 8. Looked up from germline, CDR1 is MDHEN and CDR2 is SYDVKM. The CDR3 consists of 14 residues. This CDR3 reads CASTEQGAGNEQFF. The CDR3 DNA is TGTGCCAGCACCGAGCAGGGGGCGGGCAATGAGCAGTTCTTC.

The rearrangement links TRBV4-3 to TRBJ1-4, with D maybe TRBD1 (6 bases). This CDR3 spans 15 amino acids. Between the trimmed V and J ends, which lost 2 bases and 6 bases, there was a span of 13 bases. Germline CDR1 and CDR2: LGHNA and YSLEER. CDR3 residues: CASSQSAQGDEKLFF. The DNA of the CDR3 is TGCGCCAGCAGCCAAAGTGCACAGGGAGATGAAAAACTGTTTTTT.

J is TRBJ2-7 and V is TRBV7-2, with D possibly being TRBD2 (5 bases). The ends were cut back, 1 base at V and 2 bases at J, with 12 bases in the middle. Germline loops: CDR1 SGHTA, CDR2 FQGNSA. The CDR3 runs 15 residues. The CDR3 region is CASSLVEGQTYEQYF. The CDR3 nucleotides read TGTGCCAGCAGCTTAGTTGAGGGTCAGACCTACGAGCAGTACTTC.

V usage is TRBV2 and J usage is TRBJ1-5; D not certain. V lost 6 bases and J 4 bases, leaving 7 bases between the germline ends. The CDR3 length is 12 residues. Germline V gene sequence: CDR1 SNHLY, CDR2 FYNNEI. The CDR3 sequence is CASRVQNQPQHF. The CDR3 DNA follows: TGTGCCAGCAGAGTACAGAATCAGCCCCAGCATTTT.

This rearrangement joins TRBV19 to TRBJ1-2; 9 positions match TRBD1. J lost 6 bases, V lost 7 bases, and 9 bases had no gene match. CDR1 and CDR2 from the germline V gene are LNHDA and SQIVND (reference sequence). This CDR3 contains 14 residues. CDR3 amino acids: CASNPGDRANGYTF. CDR3 coding DNA: TGTGCCAGTAATCCTGGGGACAGGGCGAATGGCTACACCTTC.

This chain links TRBV19 with TRBJ2-5, with D perhaps matching TRBD2 (6 bases). Germline CDR1 LNHDA, CDR2 SQIVND (reference sequence). The V end lost 5 bases, the J end lost 2 bases, and 12 bases lay between the germline ends. The length of the CDR3 is 14 residues. This CDR3 is CASSQRAGQETQYF. The CDR3 DNA reads TGTGCCAGTAGTCAAAGGGCGGGGCAAGAGACCCAGTACTTC.

V is TRBV5-1 and J is TRBJ2-3; 10 bases match TRBD1. The CDR3 runs to 16 residues. The J segment lost 3 bases and the V segment lost 2 bases, leaving 6 bases of the junction unmatched. Per germline, CDR1 SGHRS and CDR2 YFSETQ. As DNA, the CDR3 is TGCGCCAGCAGCTTCGGACAGGGGGTGCGGACAGATACGCAGTATTTT. Protein sequence: CASSFGQGVRTDTQYF.

CDR3 protein: CASSLRSGRLAGELFF. CDR3 in DNA: TGTGCCAGCAGCTTACGGAGCGGGAGGTTAGCCGGGGAGCTGTTTTTT. This rearrangement joins TRBV11-3 to TRBJ2-2; 9 bases line up with TRBD2. Per the germline V gene, CDR1 is SGHNT and CDR2 is YENEEA. This CDR3 has 16 amino acids. The ends lost 2 bases at V and 6 bases at J; junction bases unmatched: 7.

This chain uses TRBV9 with TRBJ2-4; 10 nucleotides match TRBD1. The CDR3 has 15 residues. The germline gives CDR1 SGDLS, CDR2 YYNGEE. The V segment lost 0 bases and the J segment 8 bases; nucleotides outside the gene matches: 5. The CDR3 loop reads CASSVEGTGAYIQYF. The CDR3 nucleotides are TGTGCCAGCAGCGTAGAAGGGACAGGGGCATACATTCAGTACTTC.

This chain connects TRBV30 to TRBJ2-3, with D possibly being TRBD1 (5 bases). The germline V and J ends were trimmed by 2 bases and 6 bases, with 9 bases remaining between them. CDR1 GTSNPN and CDR2 SVGIG come from the germline V gene (reference sequence). The CDR3 extends over 12 amino acids. The CDR3 sequence is CAWSRQGDTQYF. CDR3 coding DNA: TGTGCCTGGAGTCGGCAGGGCGATACGCAGTATTTT.

The V gene is TRBV21-1, the J gene TRBJ2-7; the table's D call TRBD2 went unverified against the DNA. TRBV21-1 is flagged as a pseudogene. This CDR3 is 17 amino acids long. This chain's CDR3 is CASSKDRTSGRVYEQYF. DNA of the CDR3: TGTGCCAGCAGCAAAGATAGGACTAGCGGGAGGGTGTACGAGCAGTACTTC.

In this sample, this clone turned up a few times. CDR3 in amino acids: CASSLGEADTQYF. DNA of the CDR3: TGTGCCAGCAGCTTAGGAGAGGCAGATACGCAGTATTTT. This chain connects TRBV11-3 to TRBJ2-3; D remains ambiguous. V shed 1 base and J shed 4 bases, with 6 bases lying between them. The CDR3 is 13 residues long. Germline assignment: CDR1 SGHNT and CDR2 YENEEA.

This clone was observed a handful of times. The chain has TRBV7-3 and TRBJ2-1; TRBD2 aligns across 12 bases. This CDR3 spans 15 amino acids. V trimming: 4 bases; J trimming: 4 bases; junction bases outside the gene matches: 2. Per the germline V gene, CDR1 is SGHTA and CDR2 is FQGTGA. The DNA for the CDR3 is TGTGCCAGCAGCTCACTAGCGGGAGGATACAATGAGCAGTTCTTC. Protein: CASSSLAGGYNEQFF. Full variable domain (remainder filled in from reference TRBV7-3 and TRBJ2-1): GAGVSQTPSNKVTEKGKYVELRCDPISGHTALYWYRQSLGQGPEFLIYFQGTGAADDSGLPNDRFFAVRPEGSVSTLKIQRTERGDSAVYLCASSSLAGGYNEQFFGPGTRLTVL.

The V gene is TRBV7-9, the J gene TRBJ2-7; 7 nucleotides agree with TRBD1. Losses at the gene ends were 5 bases for V and 6 bases for J; bases not matched to a gene: 10. Germline CDR1 and CDR2: SEHNR and FQNEAQ (reference sequence). The CDR3 length is 14 residues. Here the CDR3 reads CASSHGQAGSEQYF. The CDR3 nucleotides are TGTGCCAGCAGCCATGGACAGGCCGGCTCCGAGCAGTACTTC.

The chain uses TRBV9 and TRBJ2-7, with TRBD2 identical over 8 bases. CDR3 size: 15 residues. Unmatched junction bases numbered 8, after V lost 4 bases and J lost 2 bases. Germline loops: CDR1 SGDLS, CDR2 YYNGEE. The CDR3 here is CASSPLAGHPYEQYF. The DNA of the CDR3 is TGTGCCAGCAGCCCCCTAGCGGGCCACCCCTACGAGCAGTACTTC.

The rearrangement joins TRBV7-2 to TRBJ1-2; TRBD1 matches at 8 bases. The CDR3 consists of 13 residues. Per germline, CDR1 SGHTA and CDR2 FQGNSA. J gave up 2 bases and V 5 bases, and 1 base lay outside the gene matches. The CDR3 region is CASSRDRNYGYTF. DNA of the CDR3: TGTGCCAGCAGCCGGGACAGGAACTATGGCTACACCTTC. Together with reference TRBV7-2 and TRBJ1-2, the CDR3 gives the full variable domain: GAGVSQSPSNKVTEKGKDVELRCDPISGHTALYWYRQSLGQGLEFLIYFQGNSAPDKSGLPSDRFSAERTGGSVSTLTIQRTQQEDSAVYLCASSRDRNYGYTFGSGTRLTVV.

The rearrangement links TRBV11-2 to TRBJ2-5; 8 bases agree with TRBD2. The V gene's germline CDR1 is SGHAT and CDR2 FQNNGV. Germline trimming cut 4 bases from V and 5 bases from J; bases unmatched to any gene: 12. There are 16 residues in the CDR3. CDR3 nucleotide sequence: TGTGCCAGCAGCTCTGAACCGGGACTAGGGAGGGAGACCCAGTACTTC. Protein sequence: CASSSEPGLGRETQYF. Full variable domain (missing parts from reference TRBV11-2 and TRBJ2-5): EAGVAQSPRYKIIEKRQSVAFWCNPISGHATLYWYQQILGQGPKLLIQFQNNGVVDDSQLPKDRFSAERLKGVDSTLKIQPAKLEDSAVYLCASSSEPGLGRETQYFGPGTRLLVL.

The chain links TRBV27 to TRBJ2-1; 10 nucleotides align to TRBD1. The J segment lost 6 bases and the V segment lost 5 bases, leaving 4 bases of the junction unmatched. Germline V gene lookup returns CDR1 MNHEY and CDR2 SMNVEV (reference sequence). The CDR3 covers 14 residues. The DNA for the CDR3 is TGTGCCAGCAGTCTGAGGGACAGGGGCAATGAGCAGTTCTTC. Translation gives CASSLRDRGNEQFF.